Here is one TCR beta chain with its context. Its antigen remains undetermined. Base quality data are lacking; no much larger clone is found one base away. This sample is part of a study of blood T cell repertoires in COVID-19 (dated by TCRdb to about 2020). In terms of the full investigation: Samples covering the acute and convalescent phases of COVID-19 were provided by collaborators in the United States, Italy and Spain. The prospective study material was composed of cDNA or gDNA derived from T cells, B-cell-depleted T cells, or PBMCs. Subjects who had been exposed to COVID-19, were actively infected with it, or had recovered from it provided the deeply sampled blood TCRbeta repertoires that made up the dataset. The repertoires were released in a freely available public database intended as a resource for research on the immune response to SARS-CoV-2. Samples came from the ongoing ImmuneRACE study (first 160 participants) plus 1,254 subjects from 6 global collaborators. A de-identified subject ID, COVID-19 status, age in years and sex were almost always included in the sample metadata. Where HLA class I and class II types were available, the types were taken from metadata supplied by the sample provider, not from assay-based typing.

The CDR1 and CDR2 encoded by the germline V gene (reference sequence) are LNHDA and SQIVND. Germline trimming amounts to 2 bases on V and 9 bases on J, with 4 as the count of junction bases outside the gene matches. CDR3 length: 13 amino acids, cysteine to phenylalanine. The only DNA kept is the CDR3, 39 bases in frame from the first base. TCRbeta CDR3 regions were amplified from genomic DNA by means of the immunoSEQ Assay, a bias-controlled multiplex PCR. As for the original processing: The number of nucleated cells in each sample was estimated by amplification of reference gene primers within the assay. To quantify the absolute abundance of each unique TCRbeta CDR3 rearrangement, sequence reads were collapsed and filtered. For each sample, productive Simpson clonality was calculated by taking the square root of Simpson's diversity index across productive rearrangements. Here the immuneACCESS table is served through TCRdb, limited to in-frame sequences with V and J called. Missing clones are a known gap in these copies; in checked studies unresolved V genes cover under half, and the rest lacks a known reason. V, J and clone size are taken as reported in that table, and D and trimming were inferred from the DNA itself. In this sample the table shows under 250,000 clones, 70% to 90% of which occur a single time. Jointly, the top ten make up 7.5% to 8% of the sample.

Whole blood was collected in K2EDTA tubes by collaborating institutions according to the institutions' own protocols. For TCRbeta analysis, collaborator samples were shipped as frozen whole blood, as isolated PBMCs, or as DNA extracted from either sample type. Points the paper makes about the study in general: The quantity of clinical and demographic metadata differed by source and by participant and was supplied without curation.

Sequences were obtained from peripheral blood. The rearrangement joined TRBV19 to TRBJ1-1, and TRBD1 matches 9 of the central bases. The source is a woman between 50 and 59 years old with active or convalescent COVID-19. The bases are TGTGCCAGTAGTATAATCGGGACAGGGCAAGCTTTCTTT. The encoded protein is CASSIIGTGQAFF.